Following are 16 T cell receptor beta chains from one sample sequenced in a study of glioma-infiltrating T cells (dated by TCRdb to the mid-2010s). For sequencing, an Illumina MiSeq was employed. The iRepertoire nested amplicon-rescue multiplex PCR (arm-PCR) platform was used to amplify TCR alpha and beta CDR3 regions from RNA. TCRdb itself trimmed the public reads at Q25 with fastp, ran MiXCR and retained productive beta chains. Entries are consolidated by CDR3 protein sequence, retaining the most common genes and DNA. Recorded for this sample are about 22,000 distinct CDR3 sequences; around 24% of them occurred a single time. The ten largest make up roughly 13% of the sample. Sequences were obtained from glioma tissue, nonneoplastic brain tissue, or PBMCs (not recorded which). Receptors were obtained from a human donor with low-grade glioma or glioblastoma, undergoing nonglioma brain surgery, or in good health (not recorded which).

This clonotype appeared many times. This chain links TRBV7-3 with TRBJ2-3; the D call may be TRBD1 or TRBD2 (6 bases each). The V gene lost 1 base and the J gene lost 4 bases, with 12 bases spanning the gap. CDR3 length equals 15 residues. The germline CDR1 and CDR2 sequences are SGHTA and FQGTGA. In DNA, the CDR3 is TGTGCCAGCAGCTTAATGCCGGGGGCAGCAGATACGCAGTATTTT. It specifies CASSLMPGAADTQYF. Drawing the rest from reference TRBV7-3 and TRBJ2-3, the complete variable domain is GAGVSQTPSNKVTEKGKYVELRCDPISGHTALYWYRQSLGQGPEFLIYFQGTGAADDSGLPNDRFFAVRPEGSVSTLKIQRTERGDSAVYLCASSLMPGAADTQYFGPGTRLTVL.

This clonotype was picked up many times. The V and J genes are TRBV20-1 and TRBJ2-7; a weak D match, TRBD2 (5 bases). The germline gives CDR1 DFQATT, CDR2 SNEGSKA (reference sequence). The CDR3 has 13 amino acids. The V end lost 3 bases, the J end lost 3 bases, and 12 bases lay between the germline ends. The CDR3 reads CSASPAGRYEQYF. DNA for the CDR3: TGCAGTGCTAGTCCGGCGGGTCGCTACGAGCAGTACTTC.

The sample holds many counts of this clonotype. This rearrangement joins TRBV28 to TRBJ2-2, with D perhaps matching TRBD1 (8 bases). This CDR3 comprises 18 residues. The V end was cut by 3 bases, the J end by 3 bases, with 20 bases between. Germline V gene data show CDR1 as MDHEN and CDR2 as SYDVKM. The CDR3 region is CASSFLLRQGRDTGELFF. In DNA form, the CDR3 reads TGTGCCAGCAGTTTCCTTCTACGACAGGGGAGGGACACCGGGGAGCTGTTTTTT.

This clonotype was picked up many times. The rearrangement joins TRBV28 to TRBJ1-1; D remains unclear. V was trimmed by 7 bases and J by 0 bases, leaving 9 bases between them. CDR1 MDHEN and CDR2 SYDVKM come from the germline V gene. This CDR3 spans 13 amino acids. This CDR3 is CASIRRMNTEAFF. The CDR3 coding sequence is TGTGCCAGCATCCGGCGGATGAACACTGAAGCTTTCTTT.

This clonotype came up a few times. A junction end diverges from the germline sequence, so it may reflect a read error. This rearrangement joins TRBV6-1 to TRBJ1-6, with D possibly matching TRBD1 (6 bases). Germline V lookup: CDR1 MNHNS, CDR2 SASEGT. This CDR3 comprises 15 residues. CDR3 sequence: CAISDKTGGNSPLHF. The CDR3 nucleotides are TGTGCCATCAGTGATAAGACAGGAGGAAATTCACCCCTCCACTTT.

This clonotype occurred a few times. This chain joins TRBV12-3 or TRBV12-4 and TRBJ2-5; D is undetermined. V was trimmed by 3 bases and J by 6 bases, leaving 11 bases between them. The CDR3 is 13 amino acids. CDR3 nucleotides: TGTGCCAGCAGTTTTTCGCTGGGAAAGACCCAGTACTTC. It codes for CASSFSLGKTQYF.

This clonotype was seen repeatedly, ten times or more. The CDR3 loop is CASSLSLSADTQYF. The DNA for the CDR3 is TGTGCCAGCAGCTTATCATTGTCCGCAGATACGCAGTATTTT. The V gene is TRBV7-2, the J gene TRBJ2-3; D not resolved. This CDR3 has 14 residues. Trimming cost V 2 bases and J 4 bases, with 10 bases left between them. The germline CDR1 and CDR2 sequences are SGHTA and FQGNSA.

A few counts support this clonotype. The chain couples TRBV6-6 to TRBJ2-7; tentatively, D is TRBD2 (5 bases). Between the trimmed V and J ends, which lost 0 bases and 3 bases, there was a span of 15 bases. Per the germline V gene, CDR1 is MNHNY and CDR2 is SVGAGI (reference sequence). The CDR3 length is 16 residues. CDR3 bases: TGTGCCAGCAGTTACTCTGAGGGTGGGATAGGCTACGAGCAGTACTTC. This encodes CASSYSEGGIGYEQYF.

This clonotype was seen only a few times. The chain uses TRBV13 and TRBJ2-3; no reliable D call. This CDR3 spans 13 amino acids. V was cut by 2 bases and J by 4 bases, with 7 bases left in between. The germline gives CDR1 PRHDT, CDR2 FYEKMQ (reference sequence). CDR3 nucleotides: TGTGCCAGCAGCTTATCGTTGGCAGATACGCAGTATTTT. It encodes CASSLSLADTQYF.

In the case of this clonotype: This CDR3 is missing its conserved last phenylalanine or tryptophan, likely due to a read error. Here the CDR3 reads CASTPSWGTTYNEQFS. DNA of the CDR3: TGTGCCAGCACCCCCTCTTGGGGAACAACCTACAATGAGCAGTTCTCC. The chain recombines TRBV28 with TRBJ2-1; D unresolved. From germline, CDR1 is MDHEN and CDR2 SYDVKM. V was clipped by 7 bases and J by 2 bases, with 18 bases between them. CDR3 length: 16 residues.

This clonotype occurred many times. The chain carries TRBV7-9 and TRBJ2-2, with D uncertain. Germline-derived CDR1 and CDR2 are SEHNR and FQNEAQ (reference sequence). The V end was cut by 4 bases, the J end by 7 bases, with 13 bases between. There are 14 residues in the CDR3. The CDR3 is CASSSGFQSGELFF. Here the CDR3 DNA reads TGTGCCAGCAGCTCCGGGTTTCAAAGCGGGGAGCTGTTTTTT.

Judged by abundance, this clonotype is medium-sized. This sequence joins TRBV28 and TRBJ2-1; D gene unclear. Germline-derived CDR1 and CDR2 are MDHEN and SYDVKM. CDR3 length equals 13 residues. The ends were cut back, 5 bases at V and 5 bases at J, with 10 bases in the middle. CDR3 loop: CASSPSTHNEQFF. For the CDR3, the DNA is TGTGCCAGCAGTCCATCAACTCACAATGAGCAGTTCTTC. The whole variable domain, filled in from reference TRBV28 and TRBJ2-1, reads DVKVTQSSRYLVKRTGEKVFLECVQDMDHENMFWYRQDPGLGLRLIYFSYDVKMKEKGDIPEGYSVSREKKERFSLILESASTNQTSMYLCASSPSTHNEQFFGPGTRLTVL.

This clonotype was recorded at least ten times. The chain carries TRBV7-2 and TRBJ1-5, with D maybe TRBD1 (5 bases). Trimming shortened V by 7 bases and J by 2 bases, and 15 bases separated the two germline ends. CDR3 length equals 15 residues. CDR1 and CDR2 (germline): SGHTA, FQGNSA. Here the CDR3 reads CASTRTIFGNQPQHF. CDR3 nucleotide sequence: TGTGCCAGCACCCGGACAATCTTTGGCAATCAGCCCCAGCATTTT.

At least ten counts were recorded for this clonotype. The genes are TRBV20-1 and TRBJ2-7; the D gene is possibly TRBD2 (6 bases). The germline gives CDR1 DFQATT, CDR2 SNEGSKA (reference sequence). The CDR3 consists of 14 residues. Trimming cost V 0 bases and J 7 bases, with 16 bases left between them. CDR3 in DNA: TGCAGTGCTAGAGATTCGGGACTCGAGGGGGAGCAGTACTTC. Translation: CSARDSGLEGEQYF.

This clonotype showed up many times. The CDR3 DNA reads TGTGCCAGCACTTTTAGCAATCAGCCCCAGCATTTT. It specifies CASTFSNQPQHF. The rearrangement joins TRBV7-9 to TRBJ1-5; the D is unclear. CDR1 SEHNR and CDR2 FQNEAQ come from the germline V gene (reference sequence). V was cut by 7 bases and J by 0 bases, with 4 bases left in between. This CDR3 has 12 residues.

By share, this clonotype ranks as medium-sized. The V gene is TRBV28, the J gene TRBJ1-2; 7 nucleotides match TRBD1. The CDR3 consists of 14 residues. V dropped 3 bases and J dropped 3; count of bases not matched to a gene: 4. CDR1 is MDHEN and CDR2 is SYDVKM in the germline V gene. The CDR3: CASSFGQADYGYTF. The DNA of the CDR3 is TGTGCCAGCAGTTTTGGACAGGCCGACTATGGCTACACCTTC.